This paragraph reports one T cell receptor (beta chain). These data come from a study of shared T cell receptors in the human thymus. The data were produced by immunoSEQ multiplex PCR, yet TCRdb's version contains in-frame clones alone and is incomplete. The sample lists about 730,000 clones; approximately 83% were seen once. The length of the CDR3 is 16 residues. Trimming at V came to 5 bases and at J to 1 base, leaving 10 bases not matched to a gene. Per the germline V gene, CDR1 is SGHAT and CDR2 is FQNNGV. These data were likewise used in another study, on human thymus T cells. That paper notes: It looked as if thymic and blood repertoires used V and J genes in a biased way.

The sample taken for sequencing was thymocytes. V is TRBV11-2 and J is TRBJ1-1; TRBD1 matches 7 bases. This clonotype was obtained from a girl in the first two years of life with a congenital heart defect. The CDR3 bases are TGTGCCAGCAGCCTCCGACAGGGTGGCGGGAACACTGAAGCTTTCTTT. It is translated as CASSLRQGGGNTEAFF.